The 2 T cell receptor beta chains presented below share a single source sample, sequenced in a study of long-term antiretroviral therapy in people with HIV. Survey level was the resolution at which the v3.0 immunoSEQ assay ran. Clones were sequenced by immunoSEQ multiplex PCR, and TCRdb holds only the in-frame ones, with some missing. The sample consists of 12,000 or so clones, around 80% of them appearing once. Source: unsorted PBMCs, taken nearly 8.5 years after starting antiretroviral therapy. Every receptor here comes from a man between 45 and 60 years old with HIV.

The rearrangement links TRBV19 to TRBJ2-1; perhaps TRBD1 as D (5 bases). Germline assignment: CDR1 LNHDA and CDR2 SQIVND (reference sequence). There are 14 residues in the CDR3. V dropped 2 bases and J dropped 2 bases, with 7 bases sitting between them. The CDR3 bases are TGTGCCAGTAGTATAACGGACACCTACAATGAGCAGTTCTTC. Translation gives CASSITDTYNEQFF.

This clone was seen just once. The chain carries TRBV5-4 and TRBJ2-3; 9 positions match TRBD2. Germline-derived CDR1 and CDR2 are SGHNT and YYREEE (reference sequence). The CDR3 sequence is 14 residues long. V lost 2 bases and J lost 6; bases outside the gene matches: 4. The CDR3, as DNA: TGTGCCAGCAGCTTTAGCGGGGGTGGGGATACGCAGTATTTT. It codes for CASSFSGGGDTQYF.